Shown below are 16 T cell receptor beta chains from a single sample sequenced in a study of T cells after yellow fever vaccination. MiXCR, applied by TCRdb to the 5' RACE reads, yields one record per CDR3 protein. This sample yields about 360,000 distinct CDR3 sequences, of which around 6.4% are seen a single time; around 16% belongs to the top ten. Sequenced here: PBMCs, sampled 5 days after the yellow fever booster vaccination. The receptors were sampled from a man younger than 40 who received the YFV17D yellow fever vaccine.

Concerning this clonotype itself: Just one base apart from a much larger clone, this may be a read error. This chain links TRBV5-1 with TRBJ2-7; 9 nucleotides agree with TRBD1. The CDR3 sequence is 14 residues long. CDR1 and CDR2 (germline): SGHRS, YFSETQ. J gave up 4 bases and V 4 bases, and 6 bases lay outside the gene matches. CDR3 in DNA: TGCGCCAGCAGCAACGGGACAGGGTATTACGAGCAGTACTTC. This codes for CASSNGTGYYEQYF.

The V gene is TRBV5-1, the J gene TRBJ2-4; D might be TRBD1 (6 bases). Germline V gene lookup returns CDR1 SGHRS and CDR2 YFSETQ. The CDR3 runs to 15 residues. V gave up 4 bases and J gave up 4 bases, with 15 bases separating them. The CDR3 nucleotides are TGCGCCAGCAGCAACCCCGGGACAACGAAAAACATTCAGTACTTC. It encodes CASSNPGTTKNIQYF.

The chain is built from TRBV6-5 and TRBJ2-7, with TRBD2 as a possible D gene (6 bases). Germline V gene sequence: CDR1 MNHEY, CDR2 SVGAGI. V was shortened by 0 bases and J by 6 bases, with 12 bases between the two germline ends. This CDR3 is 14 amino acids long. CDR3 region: CASSYSAQGGEQYF. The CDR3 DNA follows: TGTGCCAGCAGTTACTCGGCCCAGGGAGGCGAGCAGTACTTC.

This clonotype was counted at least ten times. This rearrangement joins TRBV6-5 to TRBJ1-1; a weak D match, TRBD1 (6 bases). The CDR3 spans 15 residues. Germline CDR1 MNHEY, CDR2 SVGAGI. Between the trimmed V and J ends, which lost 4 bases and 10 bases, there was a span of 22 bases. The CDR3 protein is CASSFTGPGAVGAFF. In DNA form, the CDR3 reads TGTGCCAGCAGTTTTACAGGCCCAGGGGCGGTTGGAGCTTTCTTT.

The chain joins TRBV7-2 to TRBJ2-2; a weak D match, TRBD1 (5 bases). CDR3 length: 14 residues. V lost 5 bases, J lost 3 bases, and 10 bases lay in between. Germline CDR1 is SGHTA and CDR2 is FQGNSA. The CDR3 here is CASSRKGYTGELFF. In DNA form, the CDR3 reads TGTGCCAGCAGCCGGAAGGGGTACACCGGGGAGCTGTTTTTT.

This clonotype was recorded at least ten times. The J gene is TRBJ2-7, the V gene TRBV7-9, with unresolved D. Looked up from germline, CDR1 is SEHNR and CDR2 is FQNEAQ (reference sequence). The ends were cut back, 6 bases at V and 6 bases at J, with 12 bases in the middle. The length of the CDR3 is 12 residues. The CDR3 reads CASRYNSGEQYF. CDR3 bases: TGTGCCAGCAGGTACAATTCGGGCGAGCAGTACTTC. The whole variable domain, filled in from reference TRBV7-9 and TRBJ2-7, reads DTGVSQNPRHKITKRGQNVTFRCDPISEHNRLYWYRQTLGQGPEFLTYFQNEAQLEKSRLLSDRFSAERPKGSFSTLEIQRTEQGDSAMYLCASRYNSGEQYFGPGTRLTVT.

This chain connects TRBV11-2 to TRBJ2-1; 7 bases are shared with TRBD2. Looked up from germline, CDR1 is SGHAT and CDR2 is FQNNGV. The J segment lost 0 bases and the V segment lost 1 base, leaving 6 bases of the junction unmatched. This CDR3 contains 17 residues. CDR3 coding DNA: TGTGCCAGCAGCTTAGGATGGGACTACTCCTCCTACAATGAGCAGTTCTTC. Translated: CASSLGWDYSSYNEQFF.

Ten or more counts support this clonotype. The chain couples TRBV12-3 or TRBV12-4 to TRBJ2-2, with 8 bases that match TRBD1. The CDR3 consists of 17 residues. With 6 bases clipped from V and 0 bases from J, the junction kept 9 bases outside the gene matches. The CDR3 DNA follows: TGTGCCAGCAGACTGACAGGGGACCCAACGAACACCGGGGAGCTGTTTTTT. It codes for CASRLTGDPTNTGELFF.

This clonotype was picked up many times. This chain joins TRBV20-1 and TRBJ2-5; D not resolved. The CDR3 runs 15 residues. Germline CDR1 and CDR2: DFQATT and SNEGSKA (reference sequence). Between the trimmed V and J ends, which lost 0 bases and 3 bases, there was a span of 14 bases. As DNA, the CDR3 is TGCAGTGCTAGAGAAGTACACTCCGACGAAGAGACCCAGTACTTC. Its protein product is CSAREVHSDEETQYF.

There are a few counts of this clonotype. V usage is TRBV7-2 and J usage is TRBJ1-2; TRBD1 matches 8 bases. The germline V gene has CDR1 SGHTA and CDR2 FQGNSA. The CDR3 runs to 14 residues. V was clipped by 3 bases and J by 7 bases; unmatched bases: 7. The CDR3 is CASSFGQGGSGYTF. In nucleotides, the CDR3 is TGTGCCAGCAGCTTCGGACAGGGAGGGTCTGGCTACACCTTC.

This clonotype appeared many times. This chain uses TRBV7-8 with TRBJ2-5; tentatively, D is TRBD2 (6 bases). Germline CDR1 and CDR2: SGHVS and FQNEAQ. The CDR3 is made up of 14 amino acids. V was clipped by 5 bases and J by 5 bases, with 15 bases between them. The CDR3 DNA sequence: TGTGCCAGCAGCGACCGGGACCGGGGGGAGACCCAGTACTTC. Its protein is CASSDRDRGETQYF.

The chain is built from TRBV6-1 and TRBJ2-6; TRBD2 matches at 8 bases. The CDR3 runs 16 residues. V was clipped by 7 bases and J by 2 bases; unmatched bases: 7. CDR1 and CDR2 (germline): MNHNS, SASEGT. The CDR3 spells CASTNGGGTGANVLTF. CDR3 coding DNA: TGTGCCAGCACCAACGGGGGGGGGACTGGGGCCAACGTCCTGACTTTC.

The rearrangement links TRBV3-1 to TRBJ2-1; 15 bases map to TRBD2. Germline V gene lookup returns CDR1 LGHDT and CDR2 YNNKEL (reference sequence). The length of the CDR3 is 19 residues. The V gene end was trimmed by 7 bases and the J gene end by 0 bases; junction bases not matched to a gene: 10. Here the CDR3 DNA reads TGTGCCAGCACCCCCGGGACTAGCGGGAGGAGATCCTCCTACAATGAGCAGTTCTTC. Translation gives CASTPGTSGRRSSYNEQFF.

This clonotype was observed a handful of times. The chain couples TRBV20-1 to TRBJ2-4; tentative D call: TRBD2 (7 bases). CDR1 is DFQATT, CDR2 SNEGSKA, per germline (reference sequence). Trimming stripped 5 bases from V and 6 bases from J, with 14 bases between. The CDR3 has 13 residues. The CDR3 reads CSAPVGGPNIQYF. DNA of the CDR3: TGCAGTGCTCCTGTCGGGGGGCCAAACATTCAGTACTTC.

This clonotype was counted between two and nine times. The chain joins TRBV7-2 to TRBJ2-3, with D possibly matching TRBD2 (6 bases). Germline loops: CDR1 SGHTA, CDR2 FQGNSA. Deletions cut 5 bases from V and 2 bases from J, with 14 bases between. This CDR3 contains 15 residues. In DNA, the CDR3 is TGTGCCAGCAGCCGCCCGGGACTTTTCACAGATACGCAGTATTTT. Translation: CASSRPGLFTDTQYF.

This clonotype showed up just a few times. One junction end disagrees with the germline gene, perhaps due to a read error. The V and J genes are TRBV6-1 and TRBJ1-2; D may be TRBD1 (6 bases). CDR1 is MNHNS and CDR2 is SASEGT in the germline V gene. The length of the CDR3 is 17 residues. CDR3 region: CASNEGGEWSLGYGYTF. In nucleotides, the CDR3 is TGTGCCAGCAATGAAGGGGGGGAGTGGTCGTTGGGCTATGGCTACACCTTC.